Following are 5 T cell receptor beta chains from one sample sequenced in a study of T-cell reconstitution after alpha-beta-depleted transplantation in children. Researchers prepared the TCRbeta library using unique molecular identifiers, the study reports. TCRdb passed the PCR reads through MiXCR, listing each CDR3 protein once. This repertoire shows roughly 590,000 distinct CDR3 sequences, over 15% found once; its top ten account for approximately 1%. This specimen consisted of PBMCs from the stem cell graft donor, obtained from the stem cell graft. The receptors originated from a human donor who donated a stem cell graft to a child with acute myeloid leukemia.

This clonotype was observed at least ten times. The chain recombines TRBV10-1 with TRBJ1-6; maybe TRBD1 (5 bases). Germline CDR1 WNHNN, CDR2 SYGVQD (reference sequence). The CDR3 loop spans 15 amino acids. V was trimmed by 2 bases and J by 7 bases, leaving 12 bases between them. In DNA, the CDR3 is TGCGCCAGCAGTGAGGGAGGGACTGAGAATTCACCCCTCCACTTT. It is translated as CASSEGGTENSPLHF.

This clonotype was observed many times. The gene calls are TRBV29-1 and TRBJ2-3; D gene unclear. Germline loops: CDR1 SQVTM, CDR2 ANQGSEA. V lost 8 bases, J lost 2 bases, and 5 bases lay in between. There are 10 residues in the CDR3. The CDR3: CSHTTDTQYF. Here the CDR3 DNA reads TGCAGCCACACCACAGATACGCAGTATTTT.

This clonotype was counted many times. The gene calls are TRBV5-6 and TRBJ2-1; 15 nucleotides match TRBD2. V lost 4 bases, J lost 0 bases, and 5 bases stayed unmatched. The CDR3 sequence is 18 residues long. In germline, CDR1 is SGHDT, CDR2 YYEEEE. The CDR3, as DNA: TGTGCCAGCAGCGAGGGACTAGCGGGGGGACTCTCCTACAATGAGCAGTTCTTC. Translation gives CASSEGLAGGLSYNEQFF.

This clonotype was observed at least ten times. J is TRBJ2-1 and V is TRBV20-1, with D hard to call. Looked up from germline, CDR1 is DFQATT and CDR2 is SNEGSKA (reference sequence). Trimming pared 5 bases from V and 6 bases from J, leaving 8 bases between. CDR3 length: 11 amino acids. The DNA of the CDR3 is TGCAGTGCTTGGTCTACCAATGAGCAGTTCTTC. Translating gives CSAWSTNEQFF.

In its sample, this clonotype was seen many times. The rearrangement uses TRBV7-2 and TRBJ1-2, with 8 bases aligning to TRBD1. The CDR3 is 14 residues long. Germline V CDR1 and CDR2: SGHTA, FQGNSA. The J segment lost 4 bases and the V segment lost 3 bases, leaving 4 bases of the junction unmatched. The CDR3 DNA is TGTGCCAGCAGCTTGGGAGACAGGGGCTATGGCTACACCTTC. This translates into CASSLGDRGYGYTF. Filled out from reference TRBV7-2 and TRBJ1-2, the complete variable domain reads GAGVSQSPSNKVTEKGKDVELRCDPISGHTALYWYRQSLGQGLEFLIYFQGNSAPDKSGLPSDRFSAERTGGSVSTLTIQRTQQEDSAVYLCASSLGDRGYGYTFGSGTRLTVV.